This T cell receptor beta chain derives from a study of blood T cell repertoires in COVID-19. At the level of the study: The United States, Italy and Spain were the sources of the acute and convalescent COVID-19 samples. PBMCs, B-cell-depleted T cells, or T cells provided the cDNA or gDNA that made up the material.

With regard to this clone: Distinct nucleotide sequences in the sample also encode this CDR3.

CDR1 is SGHDN, CDR2 FVKESK, per germline. V lost 4 bases, J lost 0 bases, and 6 bases lay in between. The CDR3 sequence is 13 residues long. Original analysis: Reference gene primer amplification gave nucleated cell count estimates. The table came from immunoSEQ multiplex PCR; TCRdb's copy has only in-frame clones and leaves some out. Clonal size and the V and J genes are those of that table, whereas D and trimming came from the DNA. This sample yields around 140,000 clones, of which around 87% are seen a single time; less than 10% belongs to the top ten. The material sequenced was peripheral blood. V usage is TRBV14 and J usage is TRBJ1-1, with no clear D. This receptor was identified in a woman aged 45-65 years with active or convalescent COVID-19. The CDR3 region has the DNA TGTGCCAGCAGCCGTCAGATGAACACTGAAGCTTTCTTT. It encodes CASSRQMNTEAFF.